The clone carrying this T cell receptor (beta chain) showed up just a few times. This entry comes from a study of CD8 T cells in Susac syndrome. After extraction with the RNeasy kit, roughly 0.5 to 1 ug of the RNA was reverse transcribed using random hexamers. The CDR3 of TCR beta was amplified by immunoSEQ multiplex PCR across 54 Vbeta and 13 Jbeta. TCRdb analysed the immunoSEQ multiplex PCR reads with MiXCR anew, one entry per CDR3 protein. The table shows 330,000 or so distinct CDR3 sequences, with 89% occurring only once. The multiple sclerosis control group consisted of treatment-naive patients whose relapsing-remitting disease, which was either stable or active, fulfilled revised McDonald criteria. This CDR3 spans 15 amino acids. V was trimmed by 3 bases and J by 7 bases, leaving 16 bases between them. Germline CDR1 MNHEY, CDR2 SMNVEV (reference sequence).

The sequencing sample was made of CD8+ T cells from PBMCs. This chain connects TRBV27 to TRBJ2-1; D may be TRBD2 (6 bases). This clonotype was obtained from a human donor with multiple sclerosis. This CDR3 is CASSFHGGSTNEQFF. The CDR3 nucleotides are TGTGCCAGCAGTTTTCACGGGGGATCTACTAATGAGCAGTTCTTC.